Below, 10 T cell receptor beta chains from the same sample are listed, as sequenced in a study of T-cell reconstitution after alpha-beta-depleted transplantation in children. Unique molecular identifiers were used in preparing the TCRbeta library. TCRdb independently ran MiXCR on the PCR reads; one entry per CDR3 protein. The table shows under 140,000 distinct CDR3 sequences, with over 9% occurring only once. The sample here was PBMCs from the stem cell graft donor, taken from the stem cell graft. The receptor source for this set is a human donor who donated a stem cell graft to a child with acute lymphoblastic leukemia.

Many counts were recorded for this clonotype. The rearrangement joins TRBV12-3 or TRBV12-4 to TRBJ2-3, with 10 bases identical to TRBD2. Losses at the gene ends were 6 bases for V and 1 base for J; bases not matched to a gene: 7. The CDR3 has 16 amino acids. This CDR3 reads CASRLPLAGGTDTQYF. CDR3 nucleotides: TGTGCCAGCAGACTACCCCTAGCGGGGGGCACAGATACGCAGTATTTT.

This clonotype has ten or more counts. J is TRBJ1-2 and V is TRBV12-3 or TRBV12-4; D gene unclear. V dropped 8 bases and J dropped 8 bases, with 15 bases sitting between them. This CDR3 contains 12 residues. The CDR3 bases are TGTGCCAGCGATGGGTCCTCGGGAGGCTACACCTTC. Translation gives CASDGSSGGYTF.

This clonotype has a count of ten or more. V and J are TRBV12-3 or TRBV12-4 and TRBJ1-1; 11 bases fit TRBD1. V lost 5 bases and J lost 7; bases outside the gene matches: 12. The CDR3 loop spans 16 amino acids. The CDR3 protein is CASSTRTGGRRYEAFF. Here the CDR3 DNA reads TGTGCCAGCAGTACCCGGACAGGGGGCCGGCGGTATGAAGCTTTCTTT.

This clonotype was seen many times. The rearrangement links TRBV7-2 to TRBJ2-7, with D hard to call. Per germline, CDR1 SGHTA and CDR2 FQGNSA. The V and J ends lost 1 base and 4 bases respectively, with 14 bases between them. CDR3 length: 15 amino acids. The CDR3 DNA follows: TGTGCCAGCAGCTTAGGACAATTGGTGGGGTACGAGCAGTACTTC. Protein product: CASSLGQLVGYEQYF.

This clonotype came up many times. The V call is TRBV7-6, the J call TRBJ2-2, with D perhaps matching TRBD1 (6 bases). The CDR3 covers 12 residues. Germline-derived CDR1 and CDR2 are SGHVS and FNYEAQ. V shed 4 bases and J shed 8 bases, with 8 bases lying between them. Here the CDR3 reads CASSSQGGELFF. DNA of the CDR3: TGTGCCAGCAGCTCACAGGGAGGGGAGCTGTTTTTT. The full variable domain, in which reference TRBV7-6 and TRBJ2-2 provide the parts outside the CDR3, is GAGVSQSPRYKVTKRGQDVALRCDPISGHVSLYWYRQALGQGPEFLTYFNYEAQQDKSGLPNDRFSAERPEGSISTLTIQRTEQRDSAMYRCASSSQGGELFFGEGSRLTVL.

This clonotype was recorded at least ten times. The V call is TRBV15, the J call TRBJ1-5; D not certain. This CDR3 has 15 residues. Germline V gives CDR1 LNHNV, CDR2 YYDKDF (reference sequence). V shed 1 base and J shed 0 bases, with 7 bases lying between them. This chain's CDR3 is CATSRGVPSNQPQHF. CDR3 sequence (DNA): TGTGCCACCAGCAGAGGGGTCCCTAGCAATCAGCCCCAGCATTTT.

This clonotype was recorded at least ten times. The gene calls are TRBV20-1 and TRBJ1-2; 9 positions agree with TRBD1. The V gene end was trimmed by 5 bases and the J gene end by 3 bases; junction bases not matched to a gene: 4. CDR3 size: 13 residues. Germline CDR1 and CDR2: DFQATT and SNEGSKA (reference sequence). The CDR3 here is CSAPGQGDYGYTF. In nucleotides, the CDR3 is TGCAGTGCTCCGGGACAGGGAGACTATGGCTACACCTTC.

This clonotype showed up many times. The chain uses TRBV19 and TRBJ2-6; 7 bases line up with TRBD1. Germline loops: CDR1 LNHDA, CDR2 SQIVND (reference sequence). The CDR3 is 15 residues long. The V gene end was trimmed by 4 bases and the J gene end by 4 bases; junction bases not matched to a gene: 4. The CDR3 nucleotides are TGTGCCAGTAGTACCACAGGGGCCGGGGCCAACGTCCTGACTTTC. Amino acid sequence: CASSTTGAGANVLTF.

To note about this clonotype: This is likely a read error, given that the CDR3 carries no conserved phenylalanine or tryptophan at its end. The V and J genes are TRBV30 and TRBJ1-1; weak D call: TRBD1 (5 bases). The CDR3 spans 13 residues. V was pared by 5 bases and J by 0 bases, with 10 bases between. CDR1 and CDR2 from the germline V gene are GTSNPN and SVGIG (reference sequence). The CDR3, as DNA: TGTGCCTGGTGGGGCCTTATGAACACTGAAGCTTTCCTT. It yields the protein CAWWGLMNTEAFL.

This clonotype was counted at least ten times. The J gene is TRBJ2-2, the V gene TRBV5-1, with D perhaps matching TRBD2 (5 bases). Trimming shortened V by 0 bases and J by 10 bases, and 19 bases separated the two germline ends. The CDR3 is made up of 16 amino acids. Germline loops: CDR1 SGHRS, CDR2 YFSETQ. CDR3 amino acids: CASSLAIGLASEELFF. CDR3 coding DNA: TGCGCCAGCAGCTTGGCGATCGGGCTAGCATCGGAGGAGCTGTTTTTT.